A single sample is the source of the 7 T cell receptor beta chains below, sequenced in a study of blood T cells in healthy people across ages (dated by TCRdb to the mid-2010s). Libraries were made using 5' RACE. TCRdb lists the instrument as Illumina HiSeq 2500. The second PCR ran for about 6 to 11 cycles and used a J-beta primer mix along with a sample-barcoded 5' primer. Using fastp at Q25 and MiXCR, TCRdb reprocessed the public reads and kept productive beta chains. Rows are unified per CDR3 protein, each entry keeping the most common DNA and genes. This sample gives more than 700,000 distinct CDR3 sequences in total; about 55% of them show up just once. The top ten clonotypes cover about 42% of the sample. Sequenced sample: blood. All receptors derive from a man at least 80 years old in good health.

This clonotype was counted between two and nine times. In DNA, the CDR3 is TGCAGCGTTGAAGGTCGGGAAGATACGCAGTATTTT. It yields the protein CSVEGREDTQYF. The genes are TRBV29-1 and TRBJ2-3, with D possibly being TRBD2 (5 bases). The germline V gene encodes CDR1 SQVTM and CDR2 ANQGSEA. The CDR3 totals 12 residues. The V and J ends lost 1 base and 5 bases respectively, with 7 bases between them.

This chain joins TRBV18 and TRBJ1-5, with 11 bases matching TRBD1. Unmatched junction bases numbered 6, after V lost 4 bases and J lost 7 bases. The CDR3 contains 15 residues. CDR1 is KGHSH and CDR2 is LQKENI in the germline V gene. In DNA, the CDR3 is TGTGCCAGCTCACGACGGACAGGGGGCGGGCAGCCCCAGCATTTT. Translated, it gives CASSRRTGGGQPQHF.

The chain has TRBV3-1 and TRBJ2-2; 9 nucleotides match TRBD2. The V segment lost 3 bases and the J segment 3 bases; nucleotides outside the gene matches: 2. Germline values: CDR1 LGHDT, CDR2 YNNKEL (reference sequence). The CDR3 extends over 15 amino acids. Written as DNA, the CDR3 is TGTGCCAGCAGCCAGCGGGAGGGCCACACCGGGGAGCTGTTTTTT. It specifies CASSQREGHTGELFF.

This chain connects TRBV3-1 to TRBJ2-1; D is perhaps TRBD1 or TRBD2 (5 bases each). Germline V gives CDR1 LGHDT, CDR2 YNNKEL (reference sequence). The CDR3 has 16 amino acids. V was trimmed by 4 bases and J by 0 bases, leaving 13 bases between them. The chain's CDR3 is CASSPQGANSYNEQFF. The CDR3 bases are TGTGCCAGCAGCCCCCAGGGAGCGAACTCCTACAATGAGCAGTTCTTC.

The chain links TRBV2 to TRBJ2-7; 11 bases are a match to TRBD2. CDR1 is SNHLY, CDR2 FYNNEI, per germline. The CDR3 runs 18 residues. V lost 8 bases, J lost 3 bases, and 18 bases stayed unmatched. The CDR3 DNA follows: TGTGCCAGCGGTCCCGGAAAGATAGCGGGAGGGAAAAACTACGAGCAGTACTTC. This encodes CASGPGKIAGGKNYEQYF.

The chain combines TRBV2 with TRBJ1-2, with 7 bases that match TRBD1. From germline, CDR1 is SNHLY and CDR2 FYNNEI. J was trimmed by 5 bases and V by 4 bases; bases with no gene match: 7. CDR3 length equals 14 residues. In nucleotides, the CDR3 is TGTGCCAGCAGTGCGACAGGGTCGACATATGGCTACACCTTC. Its protein is CASSATGSTYGYTF.

CDR3 nucleotides: TGTGCCAGCAGCTTCCTAGCGGGAGGAGAAGAGCAGTACTTC. It is translated as CASSFLAGGEEQYF. The J gene is TRBJ2-7, the V gene TRBV7-6; 11 bases align to TRBD2. Trimming removed 3 bases from V and 7 bases from J; junction bases left unmatched: 5. The V gene's germline CDR1 is SGHVS and CDR2 FNYEAQ. This CDR3 has 14 amino acids.